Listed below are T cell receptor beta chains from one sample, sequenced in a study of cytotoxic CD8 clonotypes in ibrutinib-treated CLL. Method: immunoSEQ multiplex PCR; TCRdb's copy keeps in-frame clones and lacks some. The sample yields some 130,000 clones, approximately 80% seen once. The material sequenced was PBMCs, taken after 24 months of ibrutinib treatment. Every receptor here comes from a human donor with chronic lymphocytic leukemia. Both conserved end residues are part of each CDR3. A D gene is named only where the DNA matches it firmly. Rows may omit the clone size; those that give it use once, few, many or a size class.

cdr3_nt: TGTGCCAGCAGCTTATGGACCGATGAAAAACTGTTTTTT
cdr3_aa: CASSLWTDEKLFF
j_call: TRBJ1-4
v_call: TRBV7-2
d_call: -
clone_size: -

cdr3_nt: TGCGCCAGCAGCCCACGACTAGCGCGGTACAATGAGCAGTTCTTC
cdr3_aa: CASSPRLARYNEQFF
j_call: TRBJ2-1
v_call: TRBV5-1
d_call: TRBD2
clone_size: -

cdr3_nt: TGTGCCAGTAGTGCGCGGGACAGGGCAAGAAGTGGAAACACCATATATTTT
cdr3_aa: CASSARDRARSGNTIYF
j_call: TRBJ1-3
v_call: TRBV19
d_call: TRBD1
clone_size: -

cdr3_nt: TGTGCCATCAGTTTGACCCGGGGGCGCGGAGAGACCCAGTACTTC
cdr3_aa: CAISLTRGRGETQYF
j_call: TRBJ2-5
v_call: TRBV10-3
d_call: -
clone_size: -

cdr3_nt: TGTGCCAGCAGCTTAGGGTTCGGGATTTACGAGCAGTACTTC
cdr3_aa: CASSLGFGIYEQYF
j_call: TRBJ2-7
v_call: TRBV7-9
d_call: -
clone_size: -

cdr3_nt: TGTGCCATCAGTGAGTCGGGGGGGTCTGGGGCCAACGTCCTGACTTTC
cdr3_aa: CAISESGGSGANVLTF
j_call: TRBJ2-6
v_call: TRBV10-3
d_call: TRBD2
clone_size: -

cdr3_nt: TGTGCCAGCAGAGGTAGCGGGGGCCGCTACGAGCAGTACTTC
cdr3_aa: CASRGSGGRYEQYF
j_call: TRBJ2-7
v_call: TRBV6-5
d_call: TRBD2
clone_size: -

cdr3_nt: TGTGCCAGCAGCGGGGCTTTTAACTATGGCTACACCTTC
cdr3_aa: CASSGAFNYGYTF
j_call: TRBJ1-2
v_call: TRBV5-4
d_call: -
clone_size: -

cdr3_nt: TGCGCCAGCAGCAAAGCCATCAGGGTTGACACTGAAGCTTTCTTT
cdr3_aa: CASSKAIRVDTEAFF
j_call: TRBJ1-1
v_call: TRBV4-3
d_call: -
clone_size: -

cdr3_nt: TGTGCCAGCAGTCCGCCCAGGCTCGGGACTGAAGCTTTCTTT
cdr3_aa: CASSPPRLGTEAFF
j_call: TRBJ1-1
v_call: TRBV6-1
d_call: -
clone_size: -

cdr3_nt: TGTGCCAGCAGCTCGGACAGGGCGAACGAGCAGTACTTC
cdr3_aa: CASSSDRANEQYF
j_call: TRBJ2-7
v_call: TRBV7-2
d_call: TRBD1
clone_size: -

cdr3_nt: TGTGCCTGGAGCAAGGGTTCGAGCTATGGCTACACCTTC
cdr3_aa: CAWSKGSSYGYTF
j_call: TRBJ1-2
v_call: TRBV30
d_call: -
clone_size: -

cdr3_nt: TGTGCCTGGAGTTTCTCGGGGGGGGATACGCAGTATTTT
cdr3_aa: CAWSFSGGDTQYF
j_call: TRBJ2-3
v_call: TRBV30
d_call: TRBD2
clone_size: -

cdr3_nt: TGTGCTAGTGGTTCCGGACTATTGGGGAGCACAGATACGCAGTATTTT
cdr3_aa: CASGSGLLGSTDTQYF
j_call: TRBJ2-3
v_call: TRBV12-5
d_call: -
clone_size: -

cdr3_nt: TGTGCCAGCAGCTTAACGCCCGCAGGGTCCAGCGGGGAGCTGTTTTTT
cdr3_aa: CASSLTPAGSSGELFF
j_call: TRBJ2-2
v_call: TRBV7-3
d_call: -
clone_size: -

cdr3_nt: TGCGCCAGCAGCCAAGATTGGGGGCAGGGGCCCTCACCCCTCCACTTT
cdr3_aa: CASSQDWGQGPSPLHF
j_call: TRBJ1-6
v_call: TRBV4-3
d_call: -
clone_size: -

cdr3_nt: TGTGCCAGCAGCCGAGACAGGGTTGGCACCGGGGAGCTGTTTTTT
cdr3_aa: CASSRDRVGTGELFF
j_call: TRBJ2-2
v_call: TRBV5-4
d_call: TRBD1
clone_size: -

cdr3_nt: TGCAGTGCTGGCCCGGGACCCTGGCTGTTTTTT
cdr3_aa: CSAGPGPWLFF
j_call: TRBJ1-4
v_call: TRBV20-1
d_call: -
clone_size: once

cdr3_nt: TGTGCCAGTAGTATAGAGGGGGGGCCCGTCGATGGCTACACCTTC
cdr3_aa: CASSIEGGPVDGYTF
j_call: TRBJ1-2
v_call: TRBV19
d_call: -
clone_size: -

cdr3_nt: TGTGCCAGCAGTGATAGAGGGCCCGGGGAGCTGTTTTTT
cdr3_aa: CASSDRGPGELFF
j_call: TRBJ2-2
v_call: TRBV2
d_call: -
clone_size: -